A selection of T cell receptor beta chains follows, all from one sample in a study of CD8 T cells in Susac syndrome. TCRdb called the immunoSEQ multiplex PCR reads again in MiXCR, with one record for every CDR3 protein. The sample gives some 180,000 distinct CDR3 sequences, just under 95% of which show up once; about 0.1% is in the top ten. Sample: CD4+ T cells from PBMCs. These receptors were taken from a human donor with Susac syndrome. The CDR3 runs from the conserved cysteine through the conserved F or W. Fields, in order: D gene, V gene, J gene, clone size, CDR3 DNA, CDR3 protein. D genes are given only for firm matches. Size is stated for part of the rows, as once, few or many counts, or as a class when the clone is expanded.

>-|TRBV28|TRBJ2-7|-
TGTGCCAGCAGGGAAAGCTCCTACGAGCAGTACTTC
CASRESSYEQYF
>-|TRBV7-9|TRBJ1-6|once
TGTGCCAGCAGCTTGGGGTCGGATTCACCCCTCCACTTT
CASSLGSDSPLHF
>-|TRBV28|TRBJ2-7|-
TGTGCCAGCAGTTTATTGGACCGTGGGGAGCAGTACTTC
CASSLLDRGEQYF
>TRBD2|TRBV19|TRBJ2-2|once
TGTGCCACCGGGACTAGCGGTAACACCGGGGAGCTGTTTTTT
CATGTSGNTGELFF
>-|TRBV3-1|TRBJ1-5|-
TGTGCCAGCAGCCAAGCCGGGGGTCAGCCCCAGCATTTT
CASSQAGGQPQHF
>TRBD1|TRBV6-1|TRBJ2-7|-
TGTGCCAGCAGTCCTCCCCCCGGGACAGGGTCCTACGAGCAGTACTTC
CASSPPPGTGSYEQYF
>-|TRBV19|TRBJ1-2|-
TGTGCCAGTAAAAACCCAGGGTTGGGCTATGGCTACACCTTC
CASKNPGLGYGYTF
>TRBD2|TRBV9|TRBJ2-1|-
TGTGCCAGCAGCGTAGAATCTACGACTAGCGGGTACAATGAGCAGTTCTTC
CASSVESTTSGYNEQFF
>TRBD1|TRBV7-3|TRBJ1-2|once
TGTGCCAGCAGCTTCCTAGGGGGCCAGGACTATGGCTACACCTTC
CASSFLGGQDYGYTF
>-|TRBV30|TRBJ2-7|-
TGTGCCTGGAGTAAGGGCTCCTACGAGCAGTACTTC
CAWSKGSYEQYF
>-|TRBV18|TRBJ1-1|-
TGTGCCAGCTTAGGGACAAGGGAGACTGAAGCTTTCTTT
CASLGTRETEAFF
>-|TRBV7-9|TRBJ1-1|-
TGTGCCAGCAGCTTAGCTGGGGCTGAAGCTTTCTTT
CASSLAGAEAFF
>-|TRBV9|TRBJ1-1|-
TGTGCCAGCAGCGTAGAATCTGGGACTGAAGCTTTCTTT
CASSVESGTEAFF
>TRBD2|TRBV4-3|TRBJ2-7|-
TGCGCCAGCAGCCAGGGGACTAGCGGGAGGGGATACGAGCAGTACTTC
CASSQGTSGRGYEQYF
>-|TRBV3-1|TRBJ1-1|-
TGTGCCAGCAGCCAAGTACACGAAGCTTTCTTT
CASSQVHEAFF
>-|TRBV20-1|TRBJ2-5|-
TGCAGTGCCCAGTCCTGGCGGGAAGAGACCCAGTACTTC
CSAQSWREETQYF
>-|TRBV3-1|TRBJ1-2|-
TGTGCCAGCAGCCAAGCTGGTCAGGTCTATGGCTACACCTTC
CASSQAGQVYGYTF
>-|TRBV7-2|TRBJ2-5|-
TGTGCCAGCAGCTCCCCTCCACTAGGGACCCAGTACTTC
CASSSPPLGTQYF
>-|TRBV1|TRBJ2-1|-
TGCACCAGCAGCCTCGCACCAAGGAGGGGGGGCCTGAGGGATGAGCAGTTCTTC
CTSSLAPRRGGLRDEQFF
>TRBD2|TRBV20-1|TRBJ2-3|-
TGCAGTGCCCGCCCAACCGGCGGGAGATTTGATACGCAGTATTTT
CSARPTGGRFDTQYF
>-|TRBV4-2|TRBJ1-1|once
TGTGCCAGCAGCCAAGATACGGGTGAAGCTTTCTTT
CASSQDTGEAFF
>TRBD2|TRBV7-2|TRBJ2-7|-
TGTGCCAGCAGCAAAACTAGCGGGAGGCCCTCCTACGAGCAGTACTTC
CASSKTSGRPSYEQYF
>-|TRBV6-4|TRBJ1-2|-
TGTGCCAGCAAGCGACAGGCGGCCGGCTATGGCTACACCTTC
CASKRQAAGYGYTF
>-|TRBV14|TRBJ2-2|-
TGTGCCAGCAGCCAAGTGTTAGCCCCCGGGGAGCTGTTTTTT
CASSQVLAPGELFF
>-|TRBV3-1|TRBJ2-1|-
TGTGCCAGCAGCCAAGAGATAACAGAGATCTACAATGAGCAGTTCTTC
CASSQEITEIYNEQFF
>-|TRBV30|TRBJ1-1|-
TGTGCCTGGAGTTGGTTGAACACTGAAGCTTTCTTT
CAWSWLNTEAFF
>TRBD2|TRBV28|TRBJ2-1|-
TGTGCCAGCAGGCGGAGTAGCGGGAGATCCAATGAGCAGTTCTTC
CASRRSSGRSNEQFF
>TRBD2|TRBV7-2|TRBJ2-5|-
TGTGCCAGCAGCCCCAACAGCGGGAGGTGGGCTGAGACCCAGTACTTC
CASSPNSGRWAETQYF
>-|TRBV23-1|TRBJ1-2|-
TGCGCCAGCAGTCAACCTAGAGGGGGCTATGGCTACACCTTC
CASSQPRGGYGYTF
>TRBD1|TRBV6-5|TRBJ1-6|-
TGTGCCAGCAGTCCGAACAGGGGTAATTCACCCCTCCACTTT
CASSPNRGNSPLHF
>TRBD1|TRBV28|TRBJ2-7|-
TGTGCCAGCAGTTCGACAGGGAGAGACTACGAGCAGTACTTC
CASSSTGRDYEQYF
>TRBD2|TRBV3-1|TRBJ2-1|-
TGTGCCAGCAGCCCAAAGACTAGCGGGGGACCCAATGAGCAGTTCTTC
CASSPKTSGGPNEQFF
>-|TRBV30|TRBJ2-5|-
TGTGCCTGGAGTAGACGGGTGGGTGAGACCCAGTACTTC
CAWSRRVGETQYF
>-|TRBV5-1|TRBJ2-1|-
TGCGCCAGCAGCTTAGGCGGTGGGCCAGGTTACAATGAGCAGTTCTTC
CASSLGGGPGYNEQFF
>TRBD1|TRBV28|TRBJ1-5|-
TGTGCCAGCAGTCCAACAGGGGGCAAGCCCCAGCATTTT
CASSPTGGKPQHF
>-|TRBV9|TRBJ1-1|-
TGTGCCAGCAGCCCTCCACGGTCCCGGGGTACTGAAGCTTTCTTT
CASSPPRSRGTEAFF
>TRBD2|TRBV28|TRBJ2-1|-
TGTGCCAGCAGTCTGCAGGGACTAGCGGGAGGGCCGAGCTCCTACAATGAGCAGTTCTTC
CASSLQGLAGGPSSYNEQFF
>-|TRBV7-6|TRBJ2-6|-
TGTGCCAGCAGCTCATACCGGGACACCCGCTCTGGGGCCAACGTCCTGACTTTC
CASSSYRDTRSGANVLTF
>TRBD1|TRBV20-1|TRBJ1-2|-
TGCAGCGTGACAGGGCGGTATGGCTACACCTTC
CSVTGRYGYTF
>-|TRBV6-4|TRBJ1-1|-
TGTGCCAGCAGCCCTCACCCGGGGCCGAGGGAGACTGAAGCTTTCTTT
CASSPHPGPRETEAFF
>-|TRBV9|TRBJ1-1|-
TGTGCCAGCAGCCCCCGGGCGGTGTGGGGCACTGAAGCTTTCTTT
CASSPRAVWGTEAFF
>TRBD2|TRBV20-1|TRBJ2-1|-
TGCAGTCCGGGACTAGCGGGAATCAATGAGCAGTTCTTC
CSPGLAGINEQFF
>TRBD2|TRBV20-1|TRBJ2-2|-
TGCAGTGCCCGGACTAGCGGGATCGTGGCCGGGGAGCTGTTTTTT
CSARTSGIVAGELFF
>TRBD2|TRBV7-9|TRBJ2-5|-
TGTGCCAGCAGCTTAGCTCGAGGACTAGCGGGAGTAAAAGAGACCCAGTACTTC
CASSLARGLAGVKETQYF
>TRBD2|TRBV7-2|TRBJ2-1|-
TGTGCCAGCAGCTTACTGTTAGCGGGAGGAAATGAGCAGTTCTTC
CASSLLLAGGNEQFF
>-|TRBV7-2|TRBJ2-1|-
TGTGCCAGCATCCCCCCTTTGGGCAATGAGCAGTTCTTC
CASIPPLGNEQFF
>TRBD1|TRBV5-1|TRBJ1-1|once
TGCGCCAGCAGCTTGGGGACAGGGGCCCCCCAGAACACTGAAGCTTTCTTT
CASSLGTGAPQNTEAFF
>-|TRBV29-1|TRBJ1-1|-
TGCAGCGTTGCGGGGCTACGATTGAACACTGAAGCTTTCTTT
CSVAGLRLNTEAFF
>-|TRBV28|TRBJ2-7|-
TGTGCCAGCAGTTTAGCACTTATATACGAGCAGTACTTC
CASSLALIYEQYF
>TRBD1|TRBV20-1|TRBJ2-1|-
TGCAGTGCTGTTCAGGGACAGGAGAACGAGCAGTTCTTC
CSAVQGQENEQFF
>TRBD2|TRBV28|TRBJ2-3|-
TGTGCCAGCAGTTTAGCGGGAGTGACAGATACGCAGTATTTT
CASSLAGVTDTQYF
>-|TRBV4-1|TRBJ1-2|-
TGCGCCAGCAGCCAAGATCGGACCCTTCGGGGCTACACCTTC
CASSQDRTLRGYTF
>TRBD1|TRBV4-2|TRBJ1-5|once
TGTGCCAGCAGCCAACAGGACAGGGAAATTCAGCCCCAGCATTTT
CASSQQDREIQPQHF
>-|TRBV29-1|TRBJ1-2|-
TGCAGCGTTGAACGGCAACCGATTCGCTATGGCTACACCTTC
CSVERQPIRYGYTF
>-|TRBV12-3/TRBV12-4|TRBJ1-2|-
TGTGCCAGCAGCCCGGACGGGGAAAGGCGCTACACCTTC
CASSPDGERRYTF